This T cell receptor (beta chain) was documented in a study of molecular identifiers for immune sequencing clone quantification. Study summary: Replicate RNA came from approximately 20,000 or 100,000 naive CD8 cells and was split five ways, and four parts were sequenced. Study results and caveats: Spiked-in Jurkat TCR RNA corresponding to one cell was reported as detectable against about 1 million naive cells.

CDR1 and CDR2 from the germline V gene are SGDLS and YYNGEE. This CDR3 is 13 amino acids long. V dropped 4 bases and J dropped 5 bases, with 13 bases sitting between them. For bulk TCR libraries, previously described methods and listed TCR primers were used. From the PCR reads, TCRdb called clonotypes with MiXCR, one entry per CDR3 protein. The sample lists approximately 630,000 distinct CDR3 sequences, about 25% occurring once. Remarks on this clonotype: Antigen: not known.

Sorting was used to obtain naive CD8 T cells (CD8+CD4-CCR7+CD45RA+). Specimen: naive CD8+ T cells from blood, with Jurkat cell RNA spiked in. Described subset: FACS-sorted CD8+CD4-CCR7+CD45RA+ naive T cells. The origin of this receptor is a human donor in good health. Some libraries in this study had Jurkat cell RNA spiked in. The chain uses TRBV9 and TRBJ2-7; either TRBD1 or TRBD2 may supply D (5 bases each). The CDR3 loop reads CASSPGTLDEQYF. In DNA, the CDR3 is TGTGCCAGCAGCCCCGGGACCTTGGACGAGCAGTACTTC.